This entry lists 5 T cell receptor beta chains sequenced from one sample in a study of patients and donors after allogeneic stem cell transplantation. TCRdb analysed the RT-PCR reads with MiXCR anew, one entry per CDR3 protein. The data contain some 960,000 distinct CDR3 sequences, about 20% of them seen just once; the ten biggest clones take up 5% to 6.5%. What was sequenced was blood, either unsorted or a sorted T cell fraction (not recorded which). All receptors derive from a human donor who was either an allogeneic HSCT recipient or a stem cell or donor lymphocyte infusion donor (not recorded which). It is not recorded whose cells these are; they may come from a transplant donor.

V is TRBV2 and J is TRBJ1-1, with D hard to call. V lost 7 bases and J lost 0, with 9 bases in between. CDR3 length equals 13 residues. The V gene's germline CDR1 is SNHLY and CDR2 FYNNEI. The CDR3 is CASTLALNTEAFF. DNA for the CDR3: TGTGCCAGCACCCTGGCCCTGAACACTGAAGCTTTCTTT.

In this sample, this clonotype turned up a few times. The chain links TRBV6-2 or TRBV6-3 to TRBJ1-5; no clear D gene. From germline, CDR1 is MNHEY and CDR2 SVGEGT. The CDR3 covers 17 residues. Trimming cost V 0 bases and J 2 bases, with 14 bases left between them. The CDR3, as DNA: TGTGCCAGCAGTTACTCGAGTATGGGATCTGGCAATCAGCCCCAGCATTTT. Translating it yields CASSYSSMGSGNQPQHF.

This clonotype has just a few counts. The chain joins TRBV29-1 to TRBJ2-7, with 10 bases lining up with TRBD2. The CDR3 loop spans 13 amino acids. Germline V gene sequence: CDR1 SQVTM, CDR2 ANQGSEA. V dropped 6 bases and J dropped 7; count of bases not matched to a gene: 9. The CDR3 nucleotides are TGCAGCGTATCACTAGCGGGGAACAGAGAGCAGTACTTC. It yields the protein CSVSLAGNREQYF.

This chain joins TRBV6-5 and TRBJ1-1; D perhaps matches TRBD1 (5 bases). V lost 8 bases to trimming and J lost 6 bases, with 13 bases between them. This CDR3 is built from 12 residues. The V gene's germline CDR1 is MNHEY and CDR2 SVGAGI. For the CDR3, the DNA is TGTGCCAGCGGTCGGGGGAGGGCTGAAGCTTTCTTT. Translating it yields CASGRGRAEAFF.

This clonotype was observed once. The chain employs TRBV3-1 and TRBJ2-2, with 9 bases fitting TRBD1. The CDR3 is 16 amino acids. The germline V gene encodes CDR1 LGHDT and CDR2 YNNKEL (reference sequence). V lost 2 bases, J lost 0 bases, and 1 base stayed unmatched. The CDR3 protein is CASSQRDRANTGELFF. The CDR3 region has the DNA TGTGCCAGCAGCCAACGGGACAGGGCGAACACCGGGGAGCTGTTTTTT.